This T cell receptor (beta chain) was identified during a study of blood T cell repertoires in COVID-19. Across the whole study: Specimens from acute and convalescent COVID-19 originated in the United States, Italy and Spain. PBMCs, B-cell-depleted T cells, or T cells provided the cDNA or gDNA that made up the material.

In the original workflow: Nucleated cell counts were estimated from reference gene primer amplification. Generated by immunoSEQ multiplex PCR, the TCRdb table keeps only in-frame clones and is missing some. V and J calls and clone size are those listed in that table; D and trimming were worked out from the DNA. The table lists around 260,000 clones, roughly 83% of them singletons. Looked up from germline, CDR1 is SNHLY and CDR2 is FYNNEI. The CDR3 has 17 amino acids. The germline V and J ends were trimmed by 8 bases and 0 bases, with 22 bases remaining between them. V is TRBV2 and J is TRBJ1-2, with D possibly being TRBD1 (5 bases). Sequencing was performed on peripheral blood. This TCR was sampled from a man aged 60-69 years who had recovered from COVID-19. The DNA of the CDR3 is TGTGCCAGCCCCGGGGGGGTCAAGACCCCTGCTAACTATGGCTACACCTTC. Translation: CASPGGVKTPANYGYTF.